The present T cell receptor (beta chain) was sequenced within a study of early T cells in non-severe SARS-CoV-2 infection. Study-wide results and limits: CD4 and private specificities were missed by VDJdb matching, which favored anti-spike CD8 responses.

The CDR3 is 11 amino acids. The V end lost 1 base, the J end lost 7 bases, and 5 bases lay between the germline ends. Germline V lookup: CDR1 SGHVS, CDR2 FNYEAQ. TCRdb itself ran the 5' RACE reads through MiXCR, one entry per CDR3 protein. The sample gives more than 80,000 distinct CDR3 sequences, 14% of which show up once; roughly 6.4% is in the top ten. On this clonotype itself: Its antigen is unidentified.

Sequenced input: whole blood. This receptor was obtained from an adult who was a healthcare worker with PCR-confirmed SARS-CoV-2 infection or an uninfected control (not recorded which). The gene calls are TRBV7-6 and TRBJ2-7, with no clear D. The CDR3 sequence is CASSLEREQYF. The CDR3, as DNA: TGTGCCAGCAGCTTAGAAAGGGAGCAGTACTTC.